These 29 T cell receptor beta chains originate from one sample sequenced in a study of blood T cell repertoires in COVID-19. The repertoire was sequenced with immunoSEQ multiplex PCR; TCRdb's copy has only in-frame clones and lacks some. The sample contains 290,000 or so clones, around 87% of which appear only once. Specimen: peripheral blood. These receptors all come from a man between 65 and 85 years old with acute or convalescent COVID-19.

The gene calls are TRBV7-8 and TRBJ2-5; TRBD2 matches 12 bases. This CDR3 has 16 amino acids. Per germline, CDR1 SGHVS and CDR2 FQNEAQ. After removal of 4 bases from V and 9 bases from J, the junction contained 12 bases not matched to a gene. The CDR3 reads CASSSGLAGGPSPQYF. In DNA form, the CDR3 reads TGTGCCAGCAGCTCGGGTCTAGCGGGAGGGCCGTCTCCCCAGTACTTC.

The J gene is TRBJ2-1, the V gene TRBV19, with TRBD2 identical over 9 bases. The length of the CDR3 is 15 residues. Germline-derived CDR1 and CDR2 are LNHDA and SQIVND (reference sequence). V shed 5 bases, J shed 2 bases, and the junction held 4 bases outside the gene matches. CDR3 sequence: CASSFSSGAYNEQFF. DNA for the CDR3: TGTGCCAGTAGTTTCTCTAGCGGGGCCTACAATGAGCAGTTCTTC.

The chain recombines TRBV16 with TRBJ2-7; D remains ambiguous. The V gene's germline CDR1 is KGHSY and CDR2 FQNENV. This CDR3 spans 14 amino acids. V was clipped by 4 bases and J by 0 bases, with 10 bases between them. CDR3 loop: CASSPPFGSYEQYF. The CDR3 region has the DNA TGTGCCAGCAGCCCTCCCTTCGGCTCCTACGAGCAGTACTTC.

V gene TRBV4-3 combines with J gene TRBJ1-4; D may be TRBD1 (5 bases). The CDR3 has 16 residues. Germline loops: CDR1 LGHNA, CDR2 YSLEER. Trimming left V 0 bases short and J 2 bases short, with 10 bases between. The chain's CDR3 is CASSQDGGGTNEKLFF. The CDR3 DNA follows: TGCGCCAGCAGCCAAGATGGGGGGGGGACTAATGAAAAACTGTTTTTT.

The chain has TRBV4-2 and TRBJ2-1, with D possibly being TRBD1 (5 bases). Germline V gene sequence: CDR1 LGHNA, CDR2 YNFKEQ. Between the trimmed V and J ends, which lost 1 base and 5 bases, there was a span of 9 bases. CDR3 length equals 14 residues. CDR3 bases: TGTGCCAGCAGCCAAGTCGACAGTCACAATGAGCAGTTCTTC. Translating gives CASSQVDSHNEQFF.

This clone appeared once. The chain combines TRBV29-1 with TRBJ2-5, with TRBD1 as a possible D gene (6 bases). Germline V gene sequence: CDR1 SQVTM, CDR2 ANQGSEA. V was pared by 4 bases and J by 0 bases, with 6 bases between. The CDR3 has 12 residues. CDR3 loop: CSVGTDQETQYF. CDR3 DNA sequence: TGCAGCGTTGGGACAGACCAAGAGACCCAGTACTTC. The variable domain in full, with the rest retrieved from reference TRBV29-1 and TRBJ2-5, is SAVISQKPSRDICQRGTSLTIQCQVDSQVTMMFWYRQQPGQSLTLIATANQGSEATYESGFVIDKFPISRPNLTFSTLTVSNMSPEDSSIYLCSVGTDQETQYFGPGTRLLVL.

This chain joins TRBV27 and TRBJ2-3; the D gene is possibly TRBD1 (5 bases). From germline, CDR1 is MNHEY and CDR2 SMNVEV (reference sequence). The CDR3 sequence is 13 residues long. The germline V and J ends were trimmed by 6 bases and 2 bases, with 9 bases remaining between them. CDR3 nucleotide sequence: TGTGCCAGCAGGGACACCTACACAGATACGCAGTATTTT. This encodes CASRDTYTDTQYF.

Only one count was recorded for this clone. J is TRBJ2-3 and V is TRBV6-2 or TRBV6-3, with a tentative D call TRBD1 (6 bases). This CDR3 comprises 14 residues. Germline CDR1 reads MNHEY; CDR2 reads SVGEGT. With 5 bases removed from V and 7 bases from J, the gap between germline ends came to 16 bases. The CDR3 DNA follows: TGTGCCAGCAGTCTCAGGGGATCCGGGTATACGCAGTATTTT. This codes for CASSLRGSGYTQYF.

The chain recombines TRBV5-1 with TRBJ2-7; 11 positions agree with TRBD2. The CDR3 loop spans 16 amino acids. The V segment lost 4 bases and the J segment 0 bases; nucleotides outside the gene matches: 6. Germline CDR1 and CDR2: SGHRS and YFSETQ. Here the CDR3 reads CASSERLAGNSYEQYF. As DNA, the CDR3 is TGCGCCAGCAGCGAAAGACTAGCGGGAAACTCCTACGAGCAGTACTTC. Full variable domain (outside the CDR3, taken from reference TRBV5-1 and TRBJ2-7): KAGVTQTPRYLIKTRGQQVTLSCSPISGHRSVSWYQQTPGQGLQFLFEYFSETQRNKGNFPGRFSGRQFSNSRSEMNVSTLELGDSALYLCASSERLAGNSYEQYFGPGTRLTVT.

The chain uses TRBV6-5 and TRBJ2-1; the match to TRBD2 covers 11 bases. Trimming removed 1 base from V and 15 bases from J; junction bases left unmatched: 5. This CDR3 is 13 amino acids long. The germline gives CDR1 MNHEY, CDR2 SVGAGI. The chain's CDR3 is CASSYLGLAELFF. CDR3 nucleotide sequence: TGTGCCAGCAGTTACTTGGGACTAGCGGAACTGTTCTTC.

The rearrangement links TRBV6-2 or TRBV6-3 to TRBJ1-1; D gene ambiguous. CDR1 is MNHEY, CDR2 SVGEGT, per germline. V was cut by 2 bases and J by 0 bases, with 10 bases left in between. There are 15 residues in the CDR3. The DNA for the CDR3 is TGTGCCAGCAGTTACCTGGCAGGCTTGAACACTGAAGCTTTCTTT. As protein: CASSYLAGLNTEAFF.

The V gene is TRBV29-1, the J gene TRBJ1-1; 7 positions agree with TRBD1. The germline V gene has CDR1 SQVTM and CDR2 ANQGSEA. The CDR3 contains 13 residues. After removal of 3 bases from V and 7 bases from J, the junction contained 8 bases not matched to a gene. CDR3 nucleotide sequence: TGCAGCGTTGACAGGGGGTATGGTCGTGAAGCTTTCTTT. This codes for CSVDRGYGREAFF. Using reference TRBV29-1 and TRBJ1-1 for the parts outside the CDR3, the full variable domain is SAVISQKPSRDICQRGTSLTIQCQVDSQVTMMFWYRQQPGQSLTLIATANQGSEATYESGFVIDKFPISRPNLTFSTLTVSNMSPEDSSIYLCSVDRGYGREAFFGQGTRLTVV.

This sequence joins TRBV18 and TRBJ1-2; D remains unclear. Germline-derived CDR1 and CDR2 are KGHSH and LQKENI. Trimming shortened V by 4 bases and J by 5 bases, and 5 bases separated the two germline ends. CDR3 length: 11 amino acids. Here the CDR3 reads CASSQRYGYTF. CDR3 nucleotide sequence: TGTGCCAGCTCACAGAGATATGGCTACACCTTC.

The V gene is TRBV7-2, the J gene TRBJ2-2, with a possible D match to TRBD1 (5 bases). Germline values: CDR1 SGHTA, CDR2 FQGNSA. V was trimmed by 1 base and J by 2 bases, leaving 14 bases between them. CDR3 length equals 17 residues. The CDR3 is CASSLGAGWSNTGELFF. The CDR3 region has the DNA TGTGCCAGCAGCTTAGGGGCAGGGTGGTCCAACACCGGGGAGCTGTTTTTT.

V gene TRBV12-3 or TRBV12-4 combines with J gene TRBJ1-5; 9 bases are a match to TRBD1. This CDR3 contains 13 residues. Losses at the gene ends were 5 bases for V and 5 bases for J; bases not matched to a gene: 1. The CDR3, as DNA: TGTGCCAGCAGTGGGGACAGGGATCAGCCCCAGCATTTT. It specifies CASSGDRDQPQHF.

V gene TRBV5-6 combines with J gene TRBJ1-5, with D uncertain. Looked up from germline, CDR1 is SGHDT and CDR2 is YYEEEE. Trimming left V 0 bases short and J 6 bases short, with 13 bases between. This CDR3 is 15 amino acids long. The CDR3 nucleotides read TGTGCCAGCAGCTTGGGTTATAGGGAGGGTCAGCCCCAGCATTTT. Protein product: CASSLGYREGQPQHF.

This sequence joins TRBV4-1 and TRBJ2-2; 10 bases line up with TRBD1. V dropped 7 bases and J dropped 1; count of bases not matched to a gene: 6. Germline V gene sequence: CDR1 MGHRA, CDR2 YSYEKL. The CDR3 is made up of 16 amino acids. This CDR3 reads CASKKGTGVNTGELFF. Here the CDR3 DNA reads TGCGCCAGCAAAAAGGGGACAGGGGTGAACACCGGGGAGCTGTTTTTT.

This clone was observed a handful of times. This rearrangement joins TRBV4-3 to TRBJ1-2; D unclear. The V end was cut by 2 bases, the J end by 4 bases, with 14 bases between. The CDR3 sequence is 15 residues long. Per germline, CDR1 LGHNA and CDR2 YSLEER. This chain's CDR3 is CASSQNPTESYGYTF. CDR3 nucleotides: TGCGCCAGCAGCCAAAATCCTACCGAAAGCTATGGCTACACCTTC.

The chain joins TRBV5-5 to TRBJ1-4; D is ambiguous. This CDR3 is built from 14 residues. Trimming removed 5 bases at V and 8 bases at J, with 16 bases between. Germline CDR1 is SGHKS and CDR2 is YYEKEE (reference sequence). CDR3 protein: CASSSTPLREKLFF. The DNA of the CDR3 is TGTGCCAGCAGTTCGACTCCCCTGAGGGAAAAACTGTTTTTT.

This chain uses TRBV29-1 with TRBJ2-3; D gene unclear. Trimming removed 4 bases at V and 3 bases at J, with 14 bases between. The CDR3 consists of 14 residues. Germline values: CDR1 SQVTM, CDR2 ANQGSEA. CDR3 sequence: CSVGVTSGTDTQYF. The CDR3 DNA sequence: TGCAGCGTTGGAGTGACTTCTGGAACAGATACGCAGTATTTT.

The J gene is TRBJ1-2, the V gene TRBV3-1 (or the pseudogene TRBV3-2); 9 positions match TRBD1. This CDR3 contains 15 residues. CDR1 is LGHDT and CDR2 is YNNKEL in the germline V gene (reference sequence). Trimming cost V 4 bases and J 7 bases; bases outside gene matches: 10. The DNA for the CDR3 is TGTGCCAGCAGCCGGGGACAGGGAATTTCTGGTGGCTACACCTTC. Its translation is CASSRGQGISGGYTF.

This chain links TRBV29-1 with TRBJ1-2; D call uncertain. V was cut by 2 bases and J by 7 bases, with 11 bases left in between. The CDR3 is 12 residues long. Per germline, CDR1 SQVTM and CDR2 ANQGSEA. The CDR3 here is CSVERGKGGYTF. The CDR3 nucleotides read TGCAGCGTTGAACGAGGGAAGGGTGGCTACACCTTC.

This rearrangement joins TRBV28 to TRBJ1-2; D is ambiguous. V shed 4 bases and J shed 5 bases, with 17 bases lying between them. The germline CDR1 and CDR2 sequences are MDHEN and SYDVKM. The CDR3 extends over 15 amino acids. The CDR3 nucleotides read TGTGCCAGCAGTTCTCCGGGAGCAAGGTGGTATGGCTACACCTTC. This translates into CASSSPGARWYGYTF.

This sequence joins TRBV2 and TRBJ2-5; D is uncertain. The CDR3 spans 12 residues. The germline V and J ends were trimmed by 7 bases and 3 bases, with 9 bases remaining between them. Per the germline V gene, CDR1 is SNHLY and CDR2 is FYNNEI. The CDR3 DNA sequence: TGTGCCAGCACCCGCTCGGAAGAGACCCAGTACTTC. Translating gives CASTRSEETQYF.

The CDR3 loop reads CASSADRGYYEQYF. Here the CDR3 DNA reads TGTGCCAGCAGCGCTGACAGGGGTTACTACGAGCAGTACTTC. V is TRBV7-2 and J is TRBJ2-7; 8 bases are a match to TRBD1. The V gene's germline CDR1 is SGHTA and CDR2 FQGNSA. The CDR3 sequence is 14 residues long. The J segment lost 3 bases and the V segment lost 5 bases, leaving 6 bases of the junction unmatched.

J is TRBJ1-2 and V is TRBV6-1, with D possibly matching TRBD1 (5 bases). The CDR3 runs 15 residues. Trimming pared 8 bases from V and 7 bases from J, leaving 23 bases between. Germline CDR1 is MNHNS and CDR2 is SASEGT. The chain's CDR3 is CASLDTGRGYSGYTF. The CDR3 DNA is TGTGCCAGCTTAGATACAGGAAGGGGATACTCTGGCTACACCTTC.

This chain joins TRBV5-8 and TRBJ2-2, with TRBD1 matching 9 bases. The germline V gene encodes CDR1 SGHTS and CDR2 YDEGEE. Losses at the gene ends were 1 base for V and 1 base for J; bases not matched to a gene: 2. The CDR3 loop spans 16 amino acids. The CDR3 here is CASSLSGQGNTGELFF. In nucleotides, the CDR3 is TGTGCCAGCAGCTTGTCGGGACAGGGGAACACCGGGGAGCTGTTTTTT.

The rearrangement uses TRBV6-4 and TRBJ1-1; weak D call: TRBD1 (5 bases). The germline V gene has CDR1 MRHNA and CDR2 SNTAGT. The CDR3 has 14 residues. V gave up 4 bases and J gave up 1 base, with 10 bases separating them. CDR3 region: CASSAGRGNTEAFF. The CDR3 DNA reads as TGTGCCAGCAGTGCGGGTAGGGGGAACACTGAAGCTTTCTTT.

CDR3 sequence (DNA): TGCAGCGTTGTCGGGAGGGTAGGTCAGCCCCAGCATTTT. Its protein product is CSVVGRVGQPQHF. The gene calls are TRBV29-1 and TRBJ1-5; D is unresolved. The CDR3 extends over 13 amino acids. V was shortened by 4 bases and J by 6 bases, with 13 bases between the two germline ends. CDR1 SQVTM and CDR2 ANQGSEA come from the germline V gene. The full variable domain, rest sourced from reference TRBV29-1 and TRBJ1-5, is SAVISQKPSRDICQRGTSLTIQCQVDSQVTMMFWYRQQPGQSLTLIATANQGSEATYESGFVIDKFPISRPNLTFSTLTVSNMSPEDSSIYLCSVVGRVGQPQHFGDGTRLSIL.